This TCR beta chain comes out of a study of CD8 T cells in ankylosing spondylitis (dated by TCRdb to between 2016 and 2019). Looking at the study overall: T cell receptor beta repertoires were profiled in healthy donors and ankylosing spondylitis patients so that disease-linked TCR variants could be found. Samples of peripheral blood were taken, and for ankylosing spondylitis patients, synovial fluid was collected as well. The whole study cohort included over a hundred healthy donors and 20 to 30 ankylosing spondylitis patients.

The run used an Illumina HiSeq 2500. Quantitative 5'-RACE with molecular barcodes was used to prepare TCR beta libraries. On the authors' methods: A new computational method based on a probabilistic model of VDJ rearrangement was used to identify disease-linked TCR variants. The raw public reads went through TCRdb reprocessing: fastp at Q25, MiXCR clone calling, in-frame beta chains kept. Rows matching on CDR3 protein sequence are summarized as one entry with the most common DNA and genes. The V and J calls come from TCRdb's annotation, not from the publication. The sample table records about 750,000 distinct CDR3 sequences; 15% to 20% of these occur just once. The ten largest clones take up around 19% of the sample. With regard to this clonotype: Its antigen is not yet known. Base qualities were left out, and no much larger clone turns up one base away.

The full study reports these points: According to the report, matched synovial fluid samples from ankylosing spondylitis patients were significantly enriched for the disease-linked clones. A TCR beta motif made up of eight highly homologous amino acid variants appeared to be characteristic of blood from ankylosing spondylitis patients. Some TCR beta motif variants had previously been reported in synovial fluid and blood of reactive arthritis patients, which suggested common disease-initiation mechanisms. The disease-linked clones had a CD8+ phenotype and were found at relatively low frequencies in peripheral blood.

The CDR3 goes from the cysteine to the phenylalanine over 16 residues. CDR3 DNA only is kept here, 48 bases in frame from base 1. V lost 1 base and J lost 3 bases; the stretch between them is 16 bases long. The CDR1 and CDR2 encoded by the germline V gene are MNHEY and SVGAGI. The sequence joins TRBV6-5 to TRBJ2-7, and possibly TRBD1, on 8 matching bases. The receptor was derived from a male donor with ankylosing spondylitis. Sequenced material: blood, either unsorted or a sorted T cell fraction (not recorded which). The nucleotide sequence reads as follows: TGTGCCAGCAGTTACTTCACACAGGGGGGGCTCTACGAGCAGTACTTC. Its protein reads: CASSYFTQGGLYEQYF.